Each of the 5 T cell receptor beta chains below was sequenced from the same sample in a study of CD8+ T cells in alopecia areata. Following extraction, RNA underwent reverse transcription to cDNA, which served as the sequencing template. Profiled with immunoSEQ multiplex PCR; TCRdb holds only in-frame clones, not every one. The data show some 110,000 clones, none appearing only once, with about 18% held by the ten largest. The sequencing sample was made of lesional skin. The receptors derive from a C3H/HeJ mouse with alopecia areata. Mice of this strain are of MHC haplotype H2-k.

Concerning this clone itself: Mouse names are used for the genes. The read is 4 residues too short to cover the CDR3 end, so that end is filled in from the germline J gene. The J gene is TRBJ2-4, the V gene TRBV13-3; 7 bases agree with TRBD2. CDR3 length: 14 amino acids. J lost 0 bases, V lost 6 bases, and 4 bases had no gene match. The germline V gene encodes CDR1 NNHDY and CDR2 SYVADS. CDR3 DNA (partial): TGTGCCAGCACGGCTGGGGGTAGTCAAAAC. The encoded protein is CASTAGGSQN. The full CDR3 is CASTAGGSQNTLYF.

As to this clone: The germline and genes are mouse ones. Read coverage stops 4 residues before the CDR3 terminus; the germline J gene supplies the remainder. V is TRBV13-3 and J is TRBJ2-2; TRBD1 matches 8 bases. V dropped 0 bases and J dropped 2; count of bases not matched to a gene: 3. There are 16 residues in the CDR3. Germline CDR1 is NNHDY and CDR2 is SYVADS. The CDR3 bases that were read are TGTGCCAGCAGTGATGAGAGGACAGGGAACACCGGG. Translation: CASSDERTGNTG. The whole CDR3 region reads CASSDERTGNTGQLYF.

This clone has a count of ten or more. The gene symbols are mouse symbols. Sequencing ends 4 residues short of the CDR3 end; the germline J gene provides the rest. The rearrangement joins TRBV13-3 to TRBJ2-1; possibly TRBD2 for D (6 bases). The germline V and J ends were trimmed by 1 base and 4 bases, with 9 bases remaining between them. The CDR3 consists of 14 residues. Germline loops: CDR1 NNHDY, CDR2 SYVADS. CDR3 DNA, as far as it was read: TGTGCCAGCAGTGATACCCTGGGGTATGCT. Residues: CASSDTLGYA. Given in full, the CDR3 is CASSDTLGYAEQFF.

Note on this clone: Mouse gene names apply. Sequencing ends 4 residues short of the CDR3 end; the germline J gene provides the rest. The chain combines TRBV29 with TRBJ2-5; TRBD1 is a possible D gene (5 bases). The CDR3 has 14 residues. Germline CDR1 and CDR2: MSHET and SYDVDS. V lost 6 bases and J lost 1, with 11 bases in between. CDR3 in amino acids: CASSPPGYQDTQYF. The sequenced part of the CDR3 DNA is TGTGCTAGCAGCCCCCCAGGGTACCAAGAC.

Many counts were recorded for this clone. The gene names given are mouse names. The read stops 4 residues short of the end of the CDR3; the missing end is completed from the germline J gene. The chain couples TRBV13-3 to TRBJ2-2, with a weak D call TRBD1 (6 bases). The CDR3 runs to 14 residues. V was trimmed by 10 bases and J by 0 bases, leaving 13 bases between them. Germline CDR1 NNHDY, CDR2 SYVADS. CDR3 sequence: CAGQRPSNTGQLYF. The part of the CDR3 DNA that was read is TGTGCCGGACAGAGGCCTTCAAACACCGGG.